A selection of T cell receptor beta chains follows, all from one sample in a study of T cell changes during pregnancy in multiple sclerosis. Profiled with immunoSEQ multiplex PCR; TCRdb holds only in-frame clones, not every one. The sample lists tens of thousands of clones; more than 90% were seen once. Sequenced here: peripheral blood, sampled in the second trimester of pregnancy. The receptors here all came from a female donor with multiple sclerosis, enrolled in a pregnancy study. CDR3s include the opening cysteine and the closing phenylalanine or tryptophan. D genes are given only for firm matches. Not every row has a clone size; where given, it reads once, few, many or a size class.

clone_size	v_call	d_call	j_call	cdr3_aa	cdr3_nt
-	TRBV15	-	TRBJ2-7	CATSRDLGAEQYF	TGTGCCACCAGCAGAGATTTGGGGGCCGAGCAGTACTTC
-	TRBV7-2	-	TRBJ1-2	CASSSGVGNYGYTF	TGTGCCAGCAGCTCCGGGGTTGGGAACTATGGCTACACCTTC
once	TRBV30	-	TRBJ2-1	CAFDPQGAGYNEQFF	TGTGCCTTCGACCCGCAGGGCGCGGGGTACAATGAGCAGTTCTTC
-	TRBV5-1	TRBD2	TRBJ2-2	CASSLIAGANTGELFF	TGCGCCAGCAGCTTAATAGCGGGGGCCAACACCGGGGAGCTGTTTTTT
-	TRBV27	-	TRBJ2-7	CASSPYLTYEQYF	TGTGCCAGCAGTCCATACCTAACCTACGAGCAGTACTTC
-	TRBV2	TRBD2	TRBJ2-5	CASSEAPPPSWEGETQYF	TGTGCCAGCAGTGAAGCGCCTCCGCCATCATGGGAGGGAGAGACCCAGTACTTC
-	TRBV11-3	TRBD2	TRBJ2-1	CASSLDRGGGLFF	TGTGCCAGCAGCTTAGATCGGGGCGGGGGGCTGTTCTTC
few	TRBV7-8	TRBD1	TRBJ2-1	CASGGTGTGNEQFF	TGTGCCAGCGGCGGGACAGGGACGGGCAATGAGCAGTTCTTC
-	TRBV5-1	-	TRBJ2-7	CASSLGYGGTSYEQYF	TGCGCCAGCAGCTTGGGGTACGGGGGAACCTCCTACGAGCAGTACTTC
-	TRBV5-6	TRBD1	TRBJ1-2	CASSSIPGQGFFYGYTF	TGTGCCAGCAGCTCTATACCGGGACAGGGTTTTTTCTATGGCTACACCTTC
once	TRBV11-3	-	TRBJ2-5	CASSLGELLQETQYF	TGTGCCAGCAGCTTGGGCGAACTCCTCCAAGAGACCCAGTACTTC
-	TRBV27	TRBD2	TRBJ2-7	CASTPGTSGSKQYF	TGTGCCAGCACCCCCGGGACTAGCGGGAGTAAGCAGTACTTC
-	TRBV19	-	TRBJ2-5	CASSIKRKETQYF	TGTGCCAGTAGTATTAAGCGGAAAGAGACCCAGTACTTC
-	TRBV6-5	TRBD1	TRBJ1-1	CASSSGGQESGEAFF	TGTGCCAGCAGTTCGGGGGGACAGGAGTCTGGTGAAGCTTTCTTT
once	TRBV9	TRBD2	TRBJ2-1	CASSRELAGIIYNEQFF	TGTGCCAGCAGCCGGGAGCTAGCGGGGATTATTTACAATGAGCAGTTCTTC
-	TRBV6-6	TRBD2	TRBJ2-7	CASSSASGRAYEQYF	TGTGCCAGCAGTTCAGCTAGCGGGAGGGCCTACGAGCAGTACTTC
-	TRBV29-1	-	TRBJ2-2	CSVETVPTSGELFF	TGCAGCGTTGAAACAGTACCTACGAGCGGGGAGCTGTTTTTT
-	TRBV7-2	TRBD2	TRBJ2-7	CASSLGLAGSLNF	TGTGCCAGCAGCTTAGGGCTAGCGGGTTCTCTAAACTTC
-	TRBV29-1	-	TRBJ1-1	CSVLTPGTSNTEAFF	TGCAGCGTATTGACTCCCGGGACAAGTAACACTGAAGCTTTCTTT
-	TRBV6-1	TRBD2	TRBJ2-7	CASRRLAGAYEQYF	TGTGCCAGCAGACGGCTAGCGGGAGCGTACGAGCAGTACTTC
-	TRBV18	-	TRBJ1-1	CASSSNPGSEAFF	TGTGCCAGCTCTTCCAACCCGGGGTCTGAAGCTTTCTTT
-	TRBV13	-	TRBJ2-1	CASSSNPGLATGDEQFF	TGTGCCAGCAGCTCGAACCCGGGACTCGCAACAGGCGATGAGCAGTTCTTC
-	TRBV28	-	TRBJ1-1	CASSLDTVFANTEAFF	TGTGCCAGCAGTTTGGACACCGTCTTCGCGAACACTGAAGCTTTCTTT
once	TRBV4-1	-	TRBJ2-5	CASSQRGGIQETQYF	TGCGCCAGCAGCCAAAGGGGGGGGATACAAGAGACCCAGTACTTC
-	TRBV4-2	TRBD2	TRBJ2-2	CASSQVRGLAGANTGELFF	TGTGCCAGCAGCCAAGTTCGCGGACTAGCGGGGGCGAACACCGGGGAGCTGTTTTTT
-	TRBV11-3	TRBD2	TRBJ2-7	CASSFPSTSGSSYEQYF	TGTGCCAGCAGTTTTCCCTCGACTAGCGGGAGCTCCTACGAGCAGTACTTC
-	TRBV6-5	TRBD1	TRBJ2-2	CASRTQGATGELFF	TGTGCCAGCAGGACCCAGGGGGCGACCGGGGAGCTGTTTTTT
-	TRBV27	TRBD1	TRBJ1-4	CASSYRTGKGRKLFF	TGTGCCAGCAGTTATAGGACAGGGAAAGGAAGAAAACTGTTTTTT
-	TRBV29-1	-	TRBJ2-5	CSASTGQETQYF	TGCAGCGCTTCGACAGGACAAGAGACCCAGTACTTC
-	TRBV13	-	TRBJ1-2	CASSLSPFSYNYGYTF	TGTGCCAGCAGCTTATCCCCCTTCTCTTATAACTATGGCTACACCTTC
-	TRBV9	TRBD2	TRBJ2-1	CASSGRPLSGGQFF	TGTGCCAGCAGCGGTCGCCCTTTGAGCGGGGGGCAGTTCTTC
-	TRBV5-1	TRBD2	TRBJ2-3	CASSLVTSGPTGTQYF	TGCGCCAGCAGCTTGGTGACTAGCGGACCCACGGGTACGCAGTATTTT
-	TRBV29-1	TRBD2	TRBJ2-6	CSVGLAGYSGANVLTF	TGCAGCGTAGGACTAGCGGGTTACTCTGGGGCCAACGTCCTGACTTTC
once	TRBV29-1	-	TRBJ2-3	CSGSDKSLADTQYF	TGCAGCGGCTCTGACAAGTCCCTGGCAGATACGCAGTATTTT
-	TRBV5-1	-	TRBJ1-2	CASSLGGSLTHGYTF	TGCGCCAGCAGCTTGGGGGGCAGCTTGACCCATGGCTACACCTTC
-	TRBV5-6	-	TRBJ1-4	CASNPRGANEKLFF	TGTGCCAGCAATCCGCGGGGGGCTAATGAAAAACTGTTTTTT
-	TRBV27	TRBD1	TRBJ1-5	CASSLPRDSHSNQPQHF	TGTGCCAGCAGTTTACCCAGGGACAGTCATAGCAATCAGCCCCAGCATTTT
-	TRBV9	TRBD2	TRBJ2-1	CASSPQLAGAYNEQFF	TGTGCCAGCAGCCCGCAACTAGCGGGGGCCTACAATGAGCAGTTCTTC
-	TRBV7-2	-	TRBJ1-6	CASSPTQNSPLHF	TGTGCCAGCAGCCCAACGCAGAATTCACCCCTCCACTTT